This T cell receptor beta chain derives from a study of blood T cell repertoires in COVID-19. In the authors' methods: Scientists estimated how many nucleated cells there were by amplifying reference gene primers. TCRdb's copy holds only in-frame clones and misses some; the assay was immunoSEQ multiplex PCR. D and trimming come from the DNA, and the V and J calls and clone size come from that table. The sample holds roughly 300,000 clones, 85% to 90% seen once. The length of the CDR3 is 15 residues. The V gene lost 0 bases and the J gene lost 8 bases, with 16 bases spanning the gap. The germline V gene encodes CDR1 LNHNV and CDR2 YYDKDF (reference sequence).

The clonotype originates from a man younger than 40 who had recovered from COVID-19. V gene TRBV15 combines with J gene TRBJ1-2; weak D call: TRBD1 (5 bases). The specimen sequenced was PBMCs or T cells enriched from blood (not recorded which). In DNA, the CDR3 is TGTGCCACCAGCAGAGATGGGGCAGTTTTATACGGCTACACCTTC. This translates into CATSRDGAVLYGYTF.